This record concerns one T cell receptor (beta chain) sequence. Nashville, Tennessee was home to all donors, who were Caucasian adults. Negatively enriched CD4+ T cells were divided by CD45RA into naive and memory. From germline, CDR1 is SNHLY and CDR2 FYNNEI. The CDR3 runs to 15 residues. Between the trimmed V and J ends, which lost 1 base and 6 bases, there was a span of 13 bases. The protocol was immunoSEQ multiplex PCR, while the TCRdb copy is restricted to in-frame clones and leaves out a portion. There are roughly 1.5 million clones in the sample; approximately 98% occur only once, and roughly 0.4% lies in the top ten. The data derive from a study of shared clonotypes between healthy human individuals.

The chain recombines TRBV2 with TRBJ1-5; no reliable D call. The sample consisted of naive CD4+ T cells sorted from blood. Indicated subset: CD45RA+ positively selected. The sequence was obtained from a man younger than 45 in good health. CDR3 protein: CASSEVRAWGQPQHF. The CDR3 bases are TGTGCCAGCAGTGAAGTGCGAGCCTGGGGTCAGCCCCAGCATTTT.